These T cell receptor beta chains were read from a single sample in a study of T cell responses to AZD1222 COVID-19 vaccine. Profiled with immunoSEQ multiplex PCR; TCRdb holds only in-frame clones, not every one. Among about 130,000 clones listed, about 93% were seen once. Specimen: peripheral blood, collected on day 0 of AZD1222 vaccination. The receptors stem from an adult in good health. Each CDR3 is given with its conserved first and last residue. Fields, in order: J gene, V gene, D gene, clone size, CDR3 protein, CDR3 DNA. D genes are given only for firm matches. Clone size appears in some rows only: once, few, many, or a class for an expanded clone.

j_gene: TRBJ1-2
v_gene: TRBV25-1
d_gene: TRBD1
abundance: NA
CDR3aa: CASSEYFGTEMNYGYTF
CDR3nt: TGTGCCAGCAGTGAATATTTTGGGACAGAGATGAACTATGGCTACACCTTC

j_gene: TRBJ1-1
v_gene: TRBV9
d_gene: NA
abundance: few
CDR3aa: CASSVGQFTTEAFF
CDR3nt: TGTGCCAGCAGCGTCGGACAGTTTACGACTGAAGCTTTCTTT

j_gene: TRBJ2-7
v_gene: TRBV7-9
d_gene: TRBD2
abundance: NA
CDR3aa: CASVLSGSSYEQYF
CDR3nt: TGTGCCAGCGTCCTTAGCGGGAGCTCCTACGAGCAGTACTTC

j_gene: TRBJ1-1
v_gene: TRBV21-1
d_gene: NA
abundance: NA
CDR3aa: CASRANIDGQVSVTEAFF
CDR3nt: TGTGCCAGCCGAGCAAATATCGACGGACAGGTGAGTGTCACTGAAGCTTTCTTT

j_gene: TRBJ2-7
v_gene: TRBV4-1
d_gene: TRBD2
abundance: NA
CDR3aa: CASSPGLAGTYEQYF
CDR3nt: TGCGCCAGCAGCCCCGGACTAGCGGGTACCTACGAGCAGTACTTC

j_gene: TRBJ2-7
v_gene: TRBV14
d_gene: NA
abundance: NA
CDR3aa: CASSQGSYNEQYF
CDR3nt: TGTGCCAGCAGCCAAGGGTCGTACAACGAGCAGTACTTC

j_gene: TRBJ1-2
v_gene: TRBV29-1
d_gene: NA
abundance: NA
CDR3aa: CSARLQNYGYTF
CDR3nt: TGCAGCGCCCGATTGCAAAACTATGGCTACACCTTC

j_gene: TRBJ1-5
v_gene: TRBV7-2
d_gene: NA
abundance: NA
CDR3aa: CASSPGWSNQPQHF
CDR3nt: TGTGCCAGCAGCCCAGGGTGGAGCAATCAGCCCCAGCATTTT

j_gene: TRBJ1-5
v_gene: TRBV18
d_gene: NA
abundance: NA
CDR3aa: CASSQGGDNQPQHF
CDR3nt: TGTGCCAGCTCACAGGGGGGGGACAATCAGCCCCAGCATTTT

j_gene: TRBJ2-1
v_gene: TRBV28
d_gene: NA
abundance: NA
CDR3aa: CASSLEGQIEQFF
CDR3nt: TGTGCCAGCAGTTTGGAGGGCCAGATTGAGCAGTTCTTC

j_gene: TRBJ2-1
v_gene: TRBV7-9
d_gene: NA
abundance: NA
CDR3aa: CASSLPDQYNEQFF
CDR3nt: TGTGCCAGCAGCTTACCGGATCAGTACAATGAGCAGTTCTTC

j_gene: TRBJ2-2
v_gene: TRBV4-1
d_gene: TRBD2
abundance: NA
CDR3aa: CASSQKMPRLASGGELFF
CDR3nt: TGCGCCAGCAGCCAAAAGATGCCCCGACTAGCTTCGGGCGGGGAGCTGTTTTTT

j_gene: TRBJ2-1
v_gene: TRBV6-2/TRBV6-3
d_gene: TRBD2
abundance: NA
CDR3aa: CASSRGGAAYNEQFF
CDR3nt: TGTGCCAGCAGCCGCGGGGGGGCCGCCTACAATGAGCAGTTCTTC

j_gene: TRBJ2-5
v_gene: TRBV28
d_gene: NA
abundance: NA
CDR3aa: CASLATGKETQYF
CDR3nt: TGTGCCAGCCTAGCGACAGGGAAAGAGACCCAGTACTTC

j_gene: TRBJ2-7
v_gene: TRBV6-5
d_gene: NA
abundance: NA
CDR3aa: CASVYLDSSYEQYF
CDR3nt: TGTGCCAGTGTCTACCTGGACAGTTCCTACGAGCAGTACTTC

j_gene: TRBJ2-7
v_gene: TRBV29-1
d_gene: NA
abundance: NA
CDR3aa: CSVAPRSYEQYF
CDR3nt: TGCAGCGTTGCACCACGTTCCTACGAGCAGTACTTC

j_gene: TRBJ1-2
v_gene: TRBV7-9
d_gene: NA
abundance: NA
CDR3aa: CASSLEGAGYTF
CDR3nt: TGTGCCAGCAGCTTAGAAGGGGCCGGCTACACCTTC

j_gene: TRBJ2-3
v_gene: TRBV7-6
d_gene: TRBD2
abundance: NA
CDR3aa: CASSLVLGGLAGPDTQYF
CDR3nt: TGTGCCAGCAGCTTAGTTTTGGGTGGACTAGCGGGACCAGATACGCAGTATTTT

j_gene: TRBJ2-7
v_gene: TRBV11-2
d_gene: TRBD2
abundance: NA
CDR3aa: CASSLDLGTSGRLNYEQYF
CDR3nt: TGTGCCAGCAGCTTAGATCTCGGTACTAGCGGGAGACTAAACTACGAGCAGTACTTC

j_gene: TRBJ2-7
v_gene: TRBV5-6
d_gene: NA
abundance: once
CDR3aa: CASSLGRSYEQYF
CDR3nt: TGTGCCAGCAGCTTGGGCAGGTCCTACGAGCAGTACTTC

j_gene: TRBJ2-1
v_gene: TRBV7-2
d_gene: NA
abundance: NA
CDR3aa: CASSSPRGMGANEQFF
CDR3nt: TGTGCCAGCAGCAGCCCGAGGGGAATGGGCGCCAATGAGCAGTTCTTC

j_gene: TRBJ1-3
v_gene: TRBV5-1
d_gene: TRBD1
abundance: once
CDR3aa: CASSLGVPGTGYSRSTVPIYF
CDR3nt: TGCGCCAGCAGCTTGGGGGTCCCCGGGACAGGGTACTCCCGCTCGACGGTCCCCATATATTTT

j_gene: TRBJ1-5
v_gene: TRBV4-1
d_gene: NA
abundance: NA
CDR3aa: CASSQGYGGDQPQHF
CDR3nt: TGCGCCAGCAGCCAAGGCTACGGAGGGGACCAGCCCCAGCATTTT

j_gene: TRBJ1-3
v_gene: TRBV12-3/TRBV12-4
d_gene: NA
abundance: NA
CDR3aa: CASTIRGNTIYF
CDR3nt: TGTGCCAGCACTATCAGGGGAAACACCATATATTTT

j_gene: TRBJ2-1
v_gene: TRBV9
d_gene: TRBD2
abundance: NA
CDR3aa: CASSVVAGVDNEQFF
CDR3nt: TGTGCCAGCAGCGTAGTAGCGGGGGTGGACAATGAGCAGTTCTTC

j_gene: TRBJ2-7
v_gene: TRBV28
d_gene: NA
abundance: NA
CDR3aa: CASRPPNKRVVSYEQYF
CDR3nt: TGTGCCAGCAGACCTCCCAACAAGCGGGTCGTTTCCTACGAGCAGTACTTC

j_gene: TRBJ2-2
v_gene: TRBV4-2
d_gene: NA
abundance: NA
CDR3aa: CASSLPGQNTGELFF
CDR3nt: TGTGCCAGCAGCCTCCCGGGACAGAACACCGGGGAGCTGTTTTTT

j_gene: TRBJ1-2
v_gene: TRBV5-6
d_gene: NA
abundance: NA
CDR3aa: CASSLDAREGYTF
CDR3nt: TGTGCCAGCAGCTTGGACGCTCGGGAGGGCTACACCTTC

j_gene: TRBJ1-2
v_gene: TRBV7-2
d_gene: NA
abundance: NA
CDR3aa: CASSLAPGKGGYTF
CDR3nt: TGTGCCAGCAGCTTAGCCCCAGGGAAGGGTGGCTACACCTTC

j_gene: TRBJ1-1
v_gene: TRBV7-3
d_gene: NA
abundance: NA
CDR3aa: CASSLNKVTEAFF
CDR3nt: TGTGCCAGCAGCCTCAACAAGGTGACTGAAGCTTTCTTT

j_gene: TRBJ2-1
v_gene: TRBV28
d_gene: NA
abundance: NA
CDR3aa: CASSIRDRGDEQFF
CDR3nt: TGTGCCAGCAGTATCCGGGACCGAGGCGATGAGCAGTTCTTC

j_gene: TRBJ1-5
v_gene: TRBV28
d_gene: NA
abundance: NA
CDR3aa: CASEAGMGWNQPQHF
CDR3nt: TGTGCCAGCGAGGCGGGGATGGGGTGGAATCAGCCCCAGCATTTT

j_gene: TRBJ2-1
v_gene: TRBV4-1
d_gene: NA
abundance: NA
CDR3aa: CASSHLANEQFF
CDR3nt: TGCGCCAGCAGCCATCTAGCCAATGAGCAGTTCTTC

j_gene: TRBJ2-7
v_gene: TRBV7-9
d_gene: TRBD1
abundance: NA
CDR3aa: CASSSPDRSYEQYF
CDR3nt: TGTGCCAGCAGCTCCCCGGACAGGTCCTACGAGCAGTACTTC

j_gene: TRBJ2-2
v_gene: TRBV9
d_gene: NA
abundance: few
CDR3aa: CASSMSPAGELFF
CDR3nt: TGTGCCAGCAGCATGAGCCCTGCCGGGGAGCTGTTTTTT

j_gene: TRBJ2-5
v_gene: TRBV5-1
d_gene: NA
abundance: NA
CDR3aa: CASSLATLGETQYF
CDR3nt: TGCGCCAGCAGCTTGGCCACGCTAGGGGAGACCCAGTACTTC

j_gene: TRBJ2-3
v_gene: TRBV29-1
d_gene: TRBD2
abundance: NA
CDR3aa: CSVADAPGLADSTDTQYF
CDR3nt: TGCAGCGTAGCAGACGCCCCAGGCCTAGCGGATAGCACAGATACGCAGTATTTT

j_gene: TRBJ1-1
v_gene: TRBV27
d_gene: NA
abundance: NA
CDR3aa: CASSLGPDDNTEAFF
CDR3nt: TGTGCCAGCAGTCTCGGCCCGGACGATAACACTGAAGCTTTCTTT